The 4 T cell receptor beta chains below were found in one sample sequenced in a study of CD8+CD57+ T cells in acquired aplastic anemia. Template material for TCR beta VDJ and CDR3 profiling consisted of genomic DNA. In TCRdb, the reads were re-called with MiXCR into one record per CDR3 protein. The top ten hold over 25% of the sample, which has around 200,000 distinct CDR3 sequences, over 55% seen once. Sample: sorted CD4+, CD8+, or CD8+CD57+ T cells (not recorded which) from PBMCs. All receptors derive from a human donor in good health.

The chain is built from TRBV19 and TRBJ2-7; 9 bases map to TRBD1. Per germline, CDR1 LNHDA and CDR2 SQIVND (reference sequence). The ends lost 5 bases at V and 2 bases at J; junction bases unmatched: 7. This CDR3 region has 15 residues. Written as DNA, the CDR3 is TGTGCCAGTAGTCCCCGGGGACAGGGTCCCTACGAGCAGTACTTC. Translated: CASSPRGQGPYEQYF.

V and J are TRBV2 and TRBJ2-1; D may correspond to TRBD1 or TRBD2 (6 bases each). Germline V gene data show CDR1 as SNHLY and CDR2 as FYNNEI. Trimming removed 6 bases at V and 10 bases at J, with 16 bases between. CDR3 length equals 13 residues. CDR3 region: CASRGGLLSEQFF. The CDR3 DNA follows: TGTGCCAGCAGGGGGGGCCTCCTTTCGGAGCAGTTCTTC.

This clonotype has a count of ten or more. The genes are TRBV6-4 and TRBJ1-1; D remains ambiguous. The CDR3 is made up of 13 amino acids. Trimming stripped 3 bases from V and 2 bases from J, with 7 bases between. Germline CDR1 reads MRHNA; CDR2 reads SNTAGT. The CDR3 DNA sequence: TGTGCCAGCAGTGAGAGGGCTAACACTGAAGCTTTCTTT. Its protein is CASSERANTEAFF.

The V call is TRBV25-1, the J call TRBJ2-3; D possibly corresponds to TRBD2 (6 bases). V lost 1 base, J lost 2 bases, and 10 bases lay in between. CDR3 length equals 15 residues. Per germline, CDR1 MGHDK and CDR2 SYGVNS. The CDR3 sequence is CASSESGEPTDTQYF. The CDR3 nucleotides read TGTGCCAGCAGTGAATCGGGGGAACCCACAGATACGCAGTATTTT.